This record covers a single TCR beta chain. There are a few counts of this clone. Its antigen is unknown. Base-call qualities are not available, and no considerably larger clone is one nucleotide away. This sample is part of a study of blood T cell repertoires in COVID-19 (dated by TCRdb to about 2020). As for the study more broadly: Collaborator samples came from the United States, Italy and Spain and covered acute and convalescent phases of COVID-19. The prospective study material was composed of cDNA or gDNA derived from T cells, B-cell-depleted T cells, or PBMCs. The dataset comprised deeply sampled blood TCRbeta repertoires from subjects exposed to, actively infected with, or recovered from COVID-19. The repertoires were made available in a free public database intended to serve as a resource for research on the immune response to SARS-CoV-2. Samples came from the ongoing ImmuneRACE study (first 160 participants) plus 1,254 subjects from 6 global collaborators. The sample metadata nearly always contained a de-identified subject ID, COVID-19 status, age in years and sex. Where available, HLA class I and class II types were obtained from metadata supplied by the sample provider rather than from assay-based typing. Results the study describes overall, beyond this receptor: How much clinical and demographic metadata was included differed by source and by participant, and the metadata was provided uncurated.

The collaborating institutions used their own protocols to collect whole blood in K2EDTA tubes. Collaborator samples were shipped for TCRbeta analysis as frozen whole blood, isolated PBMCs, or DNA extracted from either sample type. TCRbeta CDR3 regions were amplified from genomic DNA using the immunoSEQ Assay, a bias-controlled multiplex PCR. The study's own analysis went as follows. The number of nucleated cells in each sample was estimated by amplification of reference gene primers within the assay. To quantify the absolute abundance of each unique TCRbeta CDR3 rearrangement, sequence reads were collapsed and filtered. For each sample, productive Simpson clonality was calculated as the square root of Simpson's diversity index across productive rearrangements. Not all clones reach the TCRdb copy of this immuneACCESS table, which keeps in-frame sequences only. Checked studies attribute under half of the gap to unresolved V genes and leave the rest unexplained. V, J and clone size were drawn from that table, and D and trimming were deduced from the DNA. In all, the sample holds almost 30,000 clones, and about two thirds of those were seen once. Jointly, the top ten make up roughly a sixth of the sample.

The germline ends are 11 bases apart after V is trimmed by 7 bases and J by 0 bases. From the cysteine through the phenylalanine, the CDR3 covers 14 amino acids. Of all the DNA, just the CDR3 is kept, 42 bases in frame from base 1. Based on the germline V gene, the CDR1 and CDR2 sequences are SGHVS and FQNEAQ. The chain joins TRBV7-8 to TRBJ2-3; possibly the D gene is TRBD2, per 5 matching bases. The specimen sequenced was peripheral blood. This TCR derives from a human donor in a cohort sampled during active COVID-19. The DNA reads TGTGCCAGCAAGAGGGAGCAGAGCACAGATACGCAGTATTTT. It translates as CASKREQSTDTQYF.